Sequencing of this T cell receptor (beta chain) was carried out in a study of T cells in Graves' hyperthyroidism and ophthalmopathy. Amplification yielded TCR beta CDR3 regions, with RNA transcripts as the source. HTBI primers drove first-round RT-PCR of the TCR CDR3. TCRdb used MiXCR to reprocess the multiplex PCR reads, holding one entry per CDR3 protein. The data contain about 620,000 distinct CDR3 sequences, 15% to 20% of them singletons. In this sample, this clonotype turned up many times. The CDR3 contains 14 residues. Unmatched junction bases numbered 12, after V lost 6 bases and J lost 9 bases. Germline CDR1 and CDR2: MGHDK and SYGVNS.

This receptor was identified in a woman aged 30 to 39 with Graves' hyperthyroidism. Input material: blood. J is TRBJ2-7 and V is TRBV25-1, with 9 bases matching TRBD2. The CDR3 spells CASSIAGEPPRQYF. CDR3 in DNA: TGTGCCAGCAGCATAGCGGGAGAACCTCCTCGGCAGTACTTC.